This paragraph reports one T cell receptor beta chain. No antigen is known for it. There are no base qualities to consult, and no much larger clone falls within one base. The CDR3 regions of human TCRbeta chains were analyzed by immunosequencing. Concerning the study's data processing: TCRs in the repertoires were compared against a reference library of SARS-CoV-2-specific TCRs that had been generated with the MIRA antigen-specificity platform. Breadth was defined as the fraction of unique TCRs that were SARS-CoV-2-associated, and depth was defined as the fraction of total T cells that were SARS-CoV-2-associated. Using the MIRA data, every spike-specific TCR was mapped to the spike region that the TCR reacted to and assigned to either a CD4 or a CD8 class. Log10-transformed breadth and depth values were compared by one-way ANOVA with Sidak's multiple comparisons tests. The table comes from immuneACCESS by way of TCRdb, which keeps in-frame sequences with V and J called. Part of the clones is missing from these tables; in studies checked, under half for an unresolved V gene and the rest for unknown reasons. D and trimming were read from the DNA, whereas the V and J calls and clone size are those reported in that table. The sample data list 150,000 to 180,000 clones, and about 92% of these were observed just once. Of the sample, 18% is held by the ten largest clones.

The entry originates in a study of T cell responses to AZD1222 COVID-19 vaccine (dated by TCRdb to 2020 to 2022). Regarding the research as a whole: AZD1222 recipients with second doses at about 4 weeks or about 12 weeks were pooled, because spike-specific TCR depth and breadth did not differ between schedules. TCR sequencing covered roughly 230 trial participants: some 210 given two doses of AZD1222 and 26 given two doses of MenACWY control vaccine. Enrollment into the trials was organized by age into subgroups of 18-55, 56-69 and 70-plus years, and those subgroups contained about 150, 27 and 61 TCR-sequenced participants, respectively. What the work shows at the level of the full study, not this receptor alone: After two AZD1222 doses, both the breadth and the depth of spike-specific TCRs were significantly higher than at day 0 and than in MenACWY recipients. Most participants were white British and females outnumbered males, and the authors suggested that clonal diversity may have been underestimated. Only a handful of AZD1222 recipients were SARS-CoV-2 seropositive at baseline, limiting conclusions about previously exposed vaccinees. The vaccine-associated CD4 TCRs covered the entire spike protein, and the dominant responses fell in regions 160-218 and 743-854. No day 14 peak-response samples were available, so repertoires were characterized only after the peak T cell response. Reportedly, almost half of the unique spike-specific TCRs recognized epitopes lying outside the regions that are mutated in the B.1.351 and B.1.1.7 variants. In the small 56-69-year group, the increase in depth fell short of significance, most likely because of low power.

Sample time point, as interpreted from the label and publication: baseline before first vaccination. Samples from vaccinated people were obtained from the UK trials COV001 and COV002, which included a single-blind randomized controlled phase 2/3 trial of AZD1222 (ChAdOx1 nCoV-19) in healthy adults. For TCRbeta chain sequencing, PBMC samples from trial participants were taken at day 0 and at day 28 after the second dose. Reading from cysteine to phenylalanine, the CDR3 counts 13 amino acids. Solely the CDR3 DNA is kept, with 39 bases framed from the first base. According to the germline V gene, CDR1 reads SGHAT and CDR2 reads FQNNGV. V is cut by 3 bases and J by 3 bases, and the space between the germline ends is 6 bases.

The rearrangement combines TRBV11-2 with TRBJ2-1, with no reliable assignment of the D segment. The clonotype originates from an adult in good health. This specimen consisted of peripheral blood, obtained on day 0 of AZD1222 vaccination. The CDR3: CASSLNFYNEQFF. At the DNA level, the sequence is TGTGCCAGCAGCTTGAACTTCTACAATGAGCAGTTCTTC.